The 23 T cell receptor beta chains presented below share a single source sample, sequenced in a study of blood T cell repertoires in COVID-19. Some clones are missing from TCRdb's copy, which holds only in-frame ones; the method was immunoSEQ multiplex PCR. The sample contains about 170,000 clones, around four fifths of which appear only once. The sample was peripheral blood. These TCRs come from a woman older than 75 with COVID-19, enrolled during active disease.

This clone was counted once. This sequence joins TRBV24-1 and TRBJ1-4; D gene unclear. V shed 5 bases and J shed 11 bases, with 14 bases lying between them. The CDR3 has 13 amino acids. Germline assignment: CDR1 KGHDR and CDR2 SFDVKD. CDR3 protein: CATSGVGSAKLFF. For the CDR3, the DNA is TGTGCCACCAGTGGCGTGGGGAGCGCGAAACTGTTTTTT.

This clone was found a few times. The chain has TRBV5-4 and TRBJ1-4; 7 bases agree with TRBD1. V trimming: 6 bases; J trimming: 8 bases; junction bases outside the gene matches: 7. Germline CDR1 and CDR2: SGHNT and YYREEE (reference sequence). This CDR3 comprises 13 residues. The CDR3 nucleotides are TGTGCCAGCACCCGGGACAGTGGGGAAAAACTGTTTTTT. It codes for CASTRDSGEKLFF.

The chain is built from TRBV6-5 and TRBJ2-1; 8 bases fit TRBD2. Germline assignment: CDR1 MNHEY and CDR2 SVGAGI. The length of the CDR3 is 15 residues. After removal of 7 bases from V and 0 bases from J, the junction contained 5 bases not matched to a gene. The DNA of the CDR3 is TGTGCCAGCACTCCGGGACTAGTCTCCTACAATGAGCAGTTCTTC. Its protein product is CASTPGLVSYNEQFF.

The chain joins TRBV12-3 or TRBV12-4 to TRBJ1-2, with a tentative D call TRBD1 (5 bases). Trimming removed 6 bases at V and 4 bases at J, with 9 bases between. CDR3 size: 12 residues. The DNA for the CDR3 is TGTGCCAGCAGCGGGACTGTCTATGGCTACACCTTC. Its protein is CASSGTVYGYTF.

CDR3: CASSTPGVNYGYTF. CDR3 DNA: TGTGCCAGCAGTACCCCAGGGGTTAACTATGGCTACACCTTC. The genes are TRBV9 and TRBJ1-2; D possibly corresponds to TRBD1 (6 bases). Trimming stripped 5 bases from V and 1 base from J, with 12 bases between. The CDR3 is 14 residues long. Germline CDR1 is SGDLS and CDR2 is YYNGEE.

This clone was seen a single time. This rearrangement joins TRBV20-1 to TRBJ2-5; D is possibly TRBD1 (5 bases). Trimming removed 6 bases at V and 6 bases at J, with 11 bases between. The CDR3 has 11 amino acids. The germline V gene encodes CDR1 DFQATT and CDR2 SNEGSKA (reference sequence). CDR3 loop: CSAATDKTQYF. CDR3 coding DNA: TGCAGTGCCGCTACGGACAAGACCCAGTACTTC.

CDR3 sequence: CASSLPNSPLHF. The CDR3 coding sequence is TGTGCCAGCAGCCTACCTAATTCACCCCTCCACTTT. The chain is built from TRBV7-3 and TRBJ1-6; the D is unclear. Germline CDR1 is SGHTA and CDR2 is FQGTGA. The CDR3 is 12 amino acids. V dropped 5 bases and J dropped 6 bases, with 5 bases sitting between them.

The V and J genes are TRBV19 and TRBJ2-3, with TRBD1 matching over 7 bases. Germline CDR1 reads LNHDA; CDR2 reads SQIVND (reference sequence). The CDR3 totals 16 residues. The trim removed 6 bases at V and 7 bases at J, leaving 16 bases unmatched. The CDR3 DNA reads as TGTGCCAGTAGGAGGGGCTCCACTGGGACAGTTAATACGCAGTATTTT. Protein: CASRRGSTGTVNTQYF.

The V call is TRBV3-1 (or the pseudogene TRBV3-2), the J call TRBJ2-3; 12 bases map to TRBD1. V lost 3 bases, J lost 6 bases, and 7 bases stayed unmatched. The CDR3 has 16 amino acids. Germline V gene data show CDR1 as LGHDT and CDR2 as YNNKEL (reference sequence). CDR3 coding DNA: TGTGCCAGCAGCCACACCGGGACAGGGGGCGGGGATACGCAGTATTTT. It codes for CASSHTGTGGGDTQYF.

A single count supports this clone. The V and J genes are TRBV20-1 and TRBJ2-7; 9 bases are shared with TRBD1. The CDR3 totals 14 residues. V lost 3 bases and J lost 2; bases outside the gene matches: 5. From germline, CDR1 is DFQATT and CDR2 SNEGSKA (reference sequence). The CDR3 DNA reads TGCAGTGCTAGTCCGGGGACAGGGCCCTACGAGCAGTACTTC. As protein: CSASPGTGPYEQYF.

The rearrangement uses TRBV15 and TRBJ1-5, with D unresolved. V shed 0 bases and J shed 5 bases, with 2 bases lying between them. The CDR3 covers 12 residues. Germline-derived CDR1 and CDR2 are LNHNV and YYDKDF (reference sequence). The CDR3 loop is CATSRDDQPQHF. CDR3 bases: TGTGCCACCAGCAGAGACGATCAGCCCCAGCATTTT.

The V call is TRBV11-2, the J call TRBJ1-1; D unresolved. Between the trimmed V and J ends, which lost 2 bases and 1 base, there was a span of 11 bases. CDR3 size: 15 residues. The V gene's germline CDR1 is SGHAT and CDR2 FQNNGV. The DNA for the CDR3 is TGTGCCAGCAGCTTAACGCGGTTAGGGAACACTGAAGCTTTCTTT. Protein: CASSLTRLGNTEAFF.

This chain links TRBV19 with TRBJ1-2; maybe TRBD1 (6 bases). Trimming shortened V by 2 bases and J by 7 bases, and 11 bases separated the two germline ends. CDR1 LNHDA and CDR2 SQIVND come from the germline V gene (reference sequence). The CDR3 consists of 13 residues. Here the CDR3 DNA reads TGTGCCAGTAGTATACAGGGGTTCGGTGGCTACACCTTC. Translating it yields CASSIQGFGGYTF.

The V and J genes are TRBV6-5 and TRBJ1-1, with D unresolved. V lost 0 bases and J lost 8, with 7 bases in between. This CDR3 has 12 amino acids. CDR1 is MNHEY and CDR2 is SVGAGI in the germline V gene. The CDR3 loop is CASSYSESEAFF. CDR3 sequence (DNA): TGTGCCAGCAGTTACTCGGAGTCCGAAGCTTTCTTT.

The rearrangement links TRBV19 to TRBJ2-1, with 9 bases aligning to TRBD1. V was pared by 3 bases and J by 6 bases, with 3 bases of the junction left unmatched. Germline lookup yields CDR1 LNHDA and CDR2 SQIVND (reference sequence). The CDR3 sequence is 14 residues long. The CDR3 coding sequence is TGTGCCAGTAGTATGGGACAGGGAATCAATGAGCAGTTCTTC. Its protein is CASSMGQGINEQFF.

The V and J genes are TRBV6-5 and TRBJ2-7; TRBD2 might be the D (5 bases). Germline CDR1 MNHEY, CDR2 SVGAGI. V was pared by 0 bases and J by 3 bases, with 15 bases between. The CDR3 runs 16 residues. The CDR3 spells CASSYSNEGLYYEQYF. The CDR3 coding sequence is TGTGCCAGCAGTTACTCGAACGAAGGACTTTACTACGAGCAGTACTTC.

In DNA, the CDR3 is TGTGCCAGCAGCTTGGGCGGGGCCTCCCCGAACACTGAAGCTTTCTTT. It is translated as CASSLGGASPNTEAFF. This chain links TRBV5-4 with TRBJ1-1; weak D call: TRBD1 (5 bases). CDR3 length equals 16 residues. Germline-derived CDR1 and CDR2 are SGHNT and YYREEE (reference sequence). The V gene lost 0 bases and the J gene lost 1 base, with 13 bases spanning the gap.

The V and J genes are TRBV19 and TRBJ1-3, with D perhaps TRBD1 (6 bases). The CDR3 covers 14 residues. V was trimmed by 4 bases and J by 6 bases, leaving 13 bases between them. Germline loops: CDR1 LNHDA, CDR2 SQIVND (reference sequence). The CDR3 is CASSTPTGLNTIYF. The CDR3 coding sequence is TGTGCCAGTAGTACACCAACAGGGCTAAACACCATATATTTT.

This chain links TRBV7-2 with TRBJ2-5; D might be TRBD2 (6 bases). The CDR3 runs 15 residues. V lost 1 base to trimming and J lost 7 bases, with 16 bases between them. Germline loops: CDR1 SGHTA, CDR2 FQGNSA. CDR3 sequence reads: CASSLGRGEWGTQYF. The CDR3 bases are TGTGCCAGCAGCTTAGGGCGGGGAGAGTGGGGGACCCAGTACTTC.

The V and J genes are TRBV2 and TRBJ2-7, with D unresolved. Germline CDR1 reads SNHLY; CDR2 reads FYNNEI. The CDR3 is 12 residues long. With 9 bases removed from V and 4 bases from J, the gap between germline ends came to 13 bases. The DNA of the CDR3 is TGTGCCAGTACTCTCTCGGGTTACGAGCAGTACTTC. This translates into CASTLSGYEQYF.

V usage is TRBV7-3 and J usage is TRBJ2-5, with a tentative D call TRBD1 (6 bases). The CDR3 extends over 13 amino acids. The V and J ends lost 5 bases and 5 bases respectively, with 12 bases between them. Germline V CDR1 and CDR2: SGHTA, FQGTGA. The CDR3 nucleotides are TGTGCCAGCAGCCGCGGACAGCTCGAGACCCAGTACTTC. This translates into CASSRGQLETQYF. The whole variable domain, remainder taken from reference TRBV7-3 and TRBJ2-5, is GAGVSQTPSNKVTEKGKYVELRCDPISGHTALYWYRQSLGQGPEFLIYFQGTGAADDSGLPNDRFFAVRPEGSVSTLKIQRTERGDSAVYLCASSRGQLETQYFGPGTRLLVL.

The chain combines TRBV18 with TRBJ2-2; 8 bases map to TRBD1. Trimming cost V 2 bases and J 6 bases; bases outside gene matches: 8. This CDR3 comprises 16 residues. Germline CDR1 and CDR2: KGHSH and LQKENI. Here the CDR3 DNA reads TGTGCCAGCTCACCAGCAGGGACAGGCGTCGCCGGGGAGCTGTTTTTT. Translating gives CASSPAGTGVAGELFF.

V usage is TRBV27 and J usage is TRBJ1-5; TRBD1 is a possible D gene (6 bases). Looked up from germline, CDR1 is MNHEY and CDR2 is SMNVEV (reference sequence). V lost 6 bases to trimming and J lost 4 bases, with 13 bases between them. The CDR3 is made up of 14 amino acids. CDR3 in DNA: TGTGCCAGCAGCTCACAGGGTTCTAATCAGCCCCAGCATTTT. It translates to CASSSQGSNQPQHF.